This T cell receptor (beta chain) was profiled in a study of T-cell reconstitution after alpha-beta-depleted transplantation in children. General study findings and limits: From newly produced T cells came most of the T-cell counts and diversity one year after transplant. Reported findings indicate that, about two months after transplant, alpha-beta T cells came from several hundred expanded clones, which were derived from non-depleted graft cells. TCRbeta diversity was high at day 60 in some patients (a result of surviving recipient T cells and thymic progenitors).

The CDR3 sequence is 16 residues long. Germline V gene data show CDR1 as SGHDT and CDR2 as YYEEEE. Losses at the gene ends were 4 bases for V and 2 bases for J; bases not matched to a gene: 8. Unique molecular identifiers were used to barcode this TCRbeta library. One entry per CDR3 protein results from TCRdb running MiXCR on the PCR reads. The sample lists about 900,000 distinct CDR3 sequences, around 30% occurring once. This clonotype was seen a few times. Antigen unknown. The sequence was collected from a boy in the first two years of life who had a stem cell transplant for SCID, so the T cells may come from the graft donor. This material consisted of PBMCs, mostly from graft donor cells, taken 360 days after TCRalphabeta/CD19-depleted stem cell transplant. This chain uses TRBV5-6 with TRBJ2-7; 11 nucleotides match TRBD1. CDR3 DNA sequence: TGTGCCAGCAGCCTGATCCCGGGACAGGGGGCCTACGAGCAGTACTTC. Its protein product is CASSLIPGQGAYEQYF.